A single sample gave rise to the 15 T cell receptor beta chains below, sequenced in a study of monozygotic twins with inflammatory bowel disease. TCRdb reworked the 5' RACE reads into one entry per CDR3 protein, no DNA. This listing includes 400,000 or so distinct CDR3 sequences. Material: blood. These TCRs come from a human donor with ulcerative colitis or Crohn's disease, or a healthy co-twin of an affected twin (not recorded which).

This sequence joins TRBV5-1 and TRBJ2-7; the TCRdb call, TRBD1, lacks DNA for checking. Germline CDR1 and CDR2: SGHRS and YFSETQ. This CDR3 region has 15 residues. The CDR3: CASSFVGQGVYEQYF.

CDR3 region: CATSRGGGDAKNIQYF. This rearrangement joins TRBV15 to TRBJ2-4; TCRdb returns TRBD1, unconfirmable since there is no DNA. This CDR3 spans 16 amino acids. The germline CDR1 and CDR2 sequences are LNHNV and YYDKDF (reference sequence).

The CDR3 sequence is CASSLRSGGYEQYF. The chain uses TRBV7-2 and TRBJ2-7; TCRdb reports TRBD1, a call that lacks DNA to check it against. The CDR3 spans 14 residues. Germline-derived CDR1 and CDR2 are SGHTA and FQGNSA.

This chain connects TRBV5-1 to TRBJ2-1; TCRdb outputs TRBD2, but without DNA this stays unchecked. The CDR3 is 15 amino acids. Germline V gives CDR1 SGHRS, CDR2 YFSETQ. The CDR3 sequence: CASSLGTSGVSEQFF.

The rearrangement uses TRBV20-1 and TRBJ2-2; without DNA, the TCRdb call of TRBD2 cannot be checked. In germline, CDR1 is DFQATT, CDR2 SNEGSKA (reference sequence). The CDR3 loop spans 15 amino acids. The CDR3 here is CSARTSGSSTGELFF.

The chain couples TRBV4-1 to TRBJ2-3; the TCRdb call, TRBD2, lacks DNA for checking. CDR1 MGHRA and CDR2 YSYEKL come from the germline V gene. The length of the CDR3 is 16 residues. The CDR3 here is CASSQALGGLTDTQYF.

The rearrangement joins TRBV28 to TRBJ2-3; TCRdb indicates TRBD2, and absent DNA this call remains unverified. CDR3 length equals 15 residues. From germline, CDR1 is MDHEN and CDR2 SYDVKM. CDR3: CASSSGGGNGDTQYF.

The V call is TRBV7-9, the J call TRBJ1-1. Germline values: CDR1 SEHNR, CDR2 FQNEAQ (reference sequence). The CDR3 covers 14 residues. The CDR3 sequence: CASSLETGNTEAFF.

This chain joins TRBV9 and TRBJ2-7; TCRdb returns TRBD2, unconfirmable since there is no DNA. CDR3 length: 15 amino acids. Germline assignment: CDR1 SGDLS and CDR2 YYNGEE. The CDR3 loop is CASSVGLAGMYEQYF.

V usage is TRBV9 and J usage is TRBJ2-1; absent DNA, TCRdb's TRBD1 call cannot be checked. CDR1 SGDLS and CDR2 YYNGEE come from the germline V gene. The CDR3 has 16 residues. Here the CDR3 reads CASSVAIGTGDNEQFF.

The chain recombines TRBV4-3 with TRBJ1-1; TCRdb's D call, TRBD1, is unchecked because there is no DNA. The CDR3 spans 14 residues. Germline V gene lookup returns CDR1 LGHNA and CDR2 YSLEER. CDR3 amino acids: CASSQDGANTEAFF.

CDR3 protein: CSASEGQGDYSNQPQHF. The V gene is TRBV20-1, the J gene TRBJ1-5; the TCRdb D gene call, TRBD1, has no DNA to confirm it. CDR1 is DFQATT, CDR2 SNEGSKA, per germline (reference sequence). The CDR3 extends over 17 amino acids.

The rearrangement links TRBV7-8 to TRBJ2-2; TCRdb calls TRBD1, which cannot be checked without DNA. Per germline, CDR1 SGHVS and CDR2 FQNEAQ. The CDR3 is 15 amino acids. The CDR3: CASMLLAGATGELFF. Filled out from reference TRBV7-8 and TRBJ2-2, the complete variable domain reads GAGVSQSPRYKVAKRGQDVALRCDPISGHVSLFWYQQALGQGPEFLTYFQNEAQLDKSGLPSDRFFAERPEGSVSTLKIQRTQQEDSAVYLCASMLLAGATGELFFGEGSRLTVL.

The CDR3 loop is CASSLASWGVQSGELFF. V gene TRBV5-1 combines with J gene TRBJ2-2; the D call from TCRdb, TRBD1, cannot be confirmed without DNA. In germline, CDR1 is SGHRS, CDR2 YFSETQ. This CDR3 comprises 17 residues.

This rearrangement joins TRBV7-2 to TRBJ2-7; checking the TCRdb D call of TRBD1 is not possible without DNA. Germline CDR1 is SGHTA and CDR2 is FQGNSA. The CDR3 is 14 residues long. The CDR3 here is CASSLGGTLEEQYF.